Below are 29 T cell receptor beta chains sequenced from a single sample in a study of T cell responses to AZD1222 COVID-19 vaccine. Measured with immunoSEQ multiplex PCR; TCRdb has only the in-frame clones, and not every one. The sample lists fewer than 250,000 clones, 85% to 95% seen once, with 0.95% to 1.1% in the top ten. Sequences were derived from peripheral blood, sampled on day 0 of MenACWY control vaccination. These receptor sequences come from an adult in good health.

A word on this clone: Other DNA sequences from this sample encode an identical CDR3 as well. This chain uses TRBV20-1 with TRBJ1-1; no firm D call. Germline V lookup: CDR1 DFQATT, CDR2 SNEGSKA (reference sequence). The ends were cut back, 3 bases at V and 1 base at J, with 3 bases in the middle. CDR3 length: 11 residues. This chain's CDR3 is CSARRNTEAFF. CDR3 sequence (DNA): TGCAGTGCTAGGCGGAACACTGAAGCTTTCTTT.

The chain recombines TRBV18 with TRBJ1-2; D is ambiguous. The CDR3 sequence is 13 residues long. Per the germline V gene, CDR1 is KGHSH and CDR2 is LQKENI. Trimming took 6 bases from V and 2 from J, leaving 10 bases between them. DNA of the CDR3: TGTGCCAGCTCCTTAGACAAGAACTATGGCTACACCTTC. Amino acid sequence: CASSLDKNYGYTF.

The chain links TRBV11-3 to TRBJ2-3; TRBD1 aligns across 7 bases. The CDR3 runs 14 residues. V trimming: 5 bases; J trimming: 7 bases; junction bases outside the gene matches: 9. The V gene's germline CDR1 is SGHNT and CDR2 YENEEA. CDR3 residues: CASSEGDRANTQYF. CDR3 nucleotides: TGTGCCAGCAGCGAGGGGGACAGAGCTAATACGCAGTATTTT. Drawing the rest from reference TRBV11-3 and TRBJ2-3, the complete variable domain is EAGVVQSPRYKIIEKKQPVAFWCNPISGHNTLYWYLQNLGQGPELLIRYENEEAVDDSQLPKDRFSAERLKGVDSTLKIQPAELGDSAVYLCASSEGDRANTQYFGPGTRLTVL.

The V gene is TRBV2, the J gene TRBJ2-5, with D maybe TRBD2 (7 bases). This CDR3 region has 15 residues. V lost 5 bases to trimming and J lost 4 bases, with 17 bases between them. The germline V gene has CDR1 SNHLY and CDR2 FYNNEI. CDR3 DNA: TGTGCCAGCAGTCCCGGGCCTAGGGGGGGAGAGACCCAGTACTTC. Its protein is CASSPGPRGGETQYF.

This clone was counted once. The rearrangement links TRBV5-1 to TRBJ1-6; D perhaps matches TRBD1 (5 bases). This CDR3 contains 14 residues. The germline V gene has CDR1 SGHRS and CDR2 YFSETQ. V gave up 1 base and J gave up 7 bases, with 9 bases separating them. CDR3 coding DNA: TGCGCCAGCAGCTTGCGACAGACCAATTCACCCCTCCACTTT. It yields the protein CASSLRQTNSPLHF.

The rearrangement links TRBV2 to TRBJ2-1, with TRBD1 identical over 8 bases. CDR1 is SNHLY, CDR2 FYNNEI, per germline. The junction had 5 bases not matched to a gene; V was cut back by 4 bases and J by 3 bases. The CDR3 consists of 15 residues. As DNA, the CDR3 is TGTGCCAGCAGTGGGACAGGGATGGGCTACAATGAGCAGTTCTTC. Protein sequence: CASSGTGMGYNEQFF. Full variable domain (missing parts from reference TRBV2 and TRBJ2-1): EPEVTQTPSHQVTQMGQEVILRCVPISNHLYFYWYRQILGQKVEFLVSFYNNEISEKSEIFDDQFSVERPDGSNFTLKIRSTKLEDSAMYFCASSGTGMGYNEQFFGPGTRLTVL.

The genes are TRBV7-9 and TRBJ2-2; D may be TRBD1 (5 bases). The CDR3 length is 15 residues. The V gene lost 5 bases and the J gene lost 2 bases, with 12 bases spanning the gap. Germline V lookup: CDR1 SEHNR, CDR2 FQNEAQ (reference sequence). The CDR3, as DNA: TGTGCCAGCAGCCAGAGGACACCCAACACCGGGGAGCTGTTTTTT. It yields the protein CASSQRTPNTGELFF.

The gene calls are TRBV19 and TRBJ2-4; D not resolved. The germline CDR1 and CDR2 sequences are LNHDA and SQIVND (reference sequence). The CDR3 runs 11 residues. V was clipped by 1 base and J by 6 bases, with 1 base between them. For the CDR3, the DNA is TGTGCCAGTAGTATAGGAAACATTCAGTACTTC. Its protein is CASSIGNIQYF.

The chain employs TRBV7-4 and TRBJ2-5; TRBD2 might be the D (7 bases). Germline V gene data show CDR1 as SGHVT and CDR2 as SQSDAQ. V was pared by 2 bases and J by 6 bases, with 22 bases between. This CDR3 region has 17 residues. The CDR3 sequence is CASSLNGGGHTSQTQYF. CDR3 DNA sequence: TGTGCCAGCAGCTTAAACGGCGGGGGCCATACAAGTCAGACCCAGTACTTC.

This chain connects TRBV2 to TRBJ2-7; D remains ambiguous. V lost 7 bases, J lost 3 bases, and 19 bases lay in between. Germline loops: CDR1 SNHLY, CDR2 FYNNEI. CDR3 length equals 15 residues. The CDR3 nucleotides are TGTGCCAGCACCTATTCCTTATCAACAAACTACGAGCAGTACTTC. As protein: CASTYSLSTNYEQYF.

This chain uses TRBV4-3 with TRBJ2-1; 12 positions agree with TRBD2. J was trimmed by 4 bases and V by 0 bases; bases with no gene match: 4. The CDR3 sequence is 17 residues long. Germline assignment: CDR1 LGHNA and CDR2 YSLEER. The CDR3 loop is CASSQEPLAGGYNEQFF. As DNA, the CDR3 is TGCGCCAGCAGCCAAGAGCCACTAGCGGGGGGATACAATGAGCAGTTCTTC.

This clone was observed a single time. The chain combines TRBV19 with TRBJ1-1; D perhaps matches TRBD1 (6 bases). V was clipped by 5 bases and J by 8 bases, with 15 bases between them. The CDR3 loop spans 13 amino acids. Germline values: CDR1 LNHDA, CDR2 SQIVND (reference sequence). The CDR3 DNA is TGTGCCAGTAGTCTCCCTCTGACAGGAGAAGCTTTCTTT. Its protein product is CASSLPLTGEAFF. Combining the CDR3 with reference TRBV19 and TRBJ1-1 gives the whole variable domain DGGITQSPKYLFRKEGQNVTLSCEQNLNHDAMYWYRQDPGQGLRLIYYSQIVNDFQKGDIAEGYSVSREKKESFPLTVTSAQKNPTAFYLCASSLPLTGEAFFGQGTRLTVV.

The V call is TRBV3-1 (or the pseudogene TRBV3-2), the J call TRBJ2-3, with D perhaps matching TRBD1 (6 bases). The CDR3 has 14 residues. Germline V gene sequence: CDR1 LGHDT, CDR2 YNNKEL (reference sequence). The ends were cut back, 2 bases at V and 6 bases at J, with 12 bases in the middle. In DNA, the CDR3 is TGTGCCAGCAGCCAATACAGGGCGGTGGATACGCAGTATTTT. Encoded protein: CASSQYRAVDTQYF.

V and J are TRBV4-3 and TRBJ2-7; a weak D match, TRBD2 (5 bases). Germline assignment: CDR1 LGHNA and CDR2 YSLEER. Trimming removed 3 bases at V and 1 base at J, with 10 bases between. The CDR3 loop spans 14 amino acids. The CDR3 nucleotides read TGCGCCAGCAGCCAGTACCGGGGTTCCTACGAGCAGTACTTC. Translated: CASSQYRGSYEQYF.

J is TRBJ1-4 and V is TRBV28; a possible D gene is TRBD1 (6 bases). The CDR3 extends over 18 amino acids. Per germline, CDR1 MDHEN and CDR2 SYDVKM. The V gene lost 2 bases and the J gene lost 6 bases, with 22 bases spanning the gap. CDR3 sequence reads: CASSLVGGGPGPDEKLFF. CDR3 DNA: TGTGCCAGCAGTTTAGTCGGGGGCGGCCCAGGGCCAGATGAAAAACTGTTTTTT.

This chain joins TRBV5-4 and TRBJ1-2, with D perhaps matching TRBD1 (5 bases). Trimming cost V 4 bases and J 7 bases, with 14 bases left between them. Germline values: CDR1 SGHNT, CDR2 YYREEE (reference sequence). This CDR3 region has 13 residues. CDR3 protein: CASSIDSLGGYTF. The CDR3 DNA is TGTGCCAGCAGCATTGACAGCCTGGGTGGCTACACCTTC.

The gene calls are TRBV19 and TRBJ2-5; 11 bases are shared with TRBD2. CDR1 LNHDA and CDR2 SQIVND come from the germline V gene (reference sequence). V lost 5 bases to trimming and J lost 3 bases; unmatched junction nucleotides: 5. CDR3 length: 15 residues. This CDR3 reads CASSPTSGGKETQYF. CDR3 bases: TGTGCCAGTAGTCCCACTAGCGGGGGTAAAGAGACCCAGTACTTC. Based on the CDR3 plus reference TRBV19 and TRBJ2-5, the full variable domain is DGGITQSPKYLFRKEGQNVTLSCEQNLNHDAMYWYRQDPGQGLRLIYYSQIVNDFQKGDIAEGYSVSREKKESFPLTVTSAQKNPTAFYLCASSPTSGGKETQYFGPGTRLLVL.

This clone was seen once. V is TRBV11-2 and J is TRBJ1-1, with a tentative D call TRBD1 (5 bases). The CDR3 is 16 residues long. Germline loops: CDR1 SGHAT, CDR2 FQNNGV. V gave up 4 bases and J gave up 0 bases, with 15 bases separating them. CDR3 DNA sequence: TGTGCCAGCAGCTCCCCCCGGGGGGGATTGAACACTGAAGCTTTCTTT. Amino acid sequence: CASSSPRGGLNTEAFF. Supplemented by reference TRBV11-2 and TRBJ1-1, the full variable domain reads EAGVAQSPRYKIIEKRQSVAFWCNPISGHATLYWYQQILGQGPKLLIQFQNNGVVDDSQLPKDRFSAERLKGVDSTLKIQPAKLEDSAVYLCASSSPRGGLNTEAFFGQGTRLTVV.

This chain links TRBV4-2 with TRBJ1-3, with a weak D call TRBD1 (6 bases). The CDR3 has 16 residues. Germline V gene sequence: CDR1 LGHNA, CDR2 YNFKEQ. The V end was cut by 5 bases, the J end by 0 bases, with 14 bases between. The CDR3 spells CASSVLTGISGNTIYF. The CDR3 DNA is TGTGCCAGCAGCGTCCTAACAGGGATCTCTGGAAACACCATATATTTT.

The V gene is TRBV6-2 or TRBV6-3, the J gene TRBJ1-3; D is ambiguous. Germline assignment: CDR1 MNHEY and CDR2 SVGEGT. Trimming took 1 base from V and 3 from J, leaving 7 bases between them. The CDR3 consists of 14 residues. The CDR3 region is CASSYYRVGNTIYF. The CDR3 DNA reads TGTGCCAGCAGTTACTACCGGGTTGGAAACACCATATATTTT.

This clone has a handful of counts. This chain links TRBV12-5 with TRBJ2-1, with TRBD2 identical over 8 bases. Germline V gene data show CDR1 as LGHNT and CDR2 as FRNRAP. This CDR3 is built from 15 residues. V gave up 6 bases and J gave up 5 bases; unmatched junction bases: 9. CDR3 in amino acids: CASGLGLVANNEQFF. The CDR3 nucleotides are TGTGCTAGTGGGCTGGGACTAGTGGCGAACAATGAGCAGTTCTTC.

V usage is TRBV13 and J usage is TRBJ2-5, with 9 bases fitting TRBD2. The CDR3 totals 15 residues. With V trimmed by 6 bases and J by 2 bases, 7 bases remained unmatched. Germline CDR1 reads PRHDT; CDR2 reads FYEKMQ (reference sequence). The CDR3: CASRLGTSLQETQYF. The CDR3 nucleotides are TGTGCCAGCAGGTTGGGGACTAGCCTTCAAGAGACCCAGTACTTC.

This chain links TRBV6-5 with TRBJ1-1; D unclear. Trimming removed 0 bases from V and 0 bases from J, with 5 bases in between. Germline loops: CDR1 MNHEY, CDR2 SVGAGI. CDR3 length: 14 residues. CDR3 sequence: CASSYSEVNTEAFF. CDR3 sequence (DNA): TGTGCCAGCAGTTACTCTGAGGTGAACACTGAAGCTTTCTTT.

This sequence joins TRBV7-2 and TRBJ1-2, with unresolved D. The V gene's germline CDR1 is SGHTA and CDR2 FQGNSA. This CDR3 spans 13 amino acids. The V end was cut by 1 base, the J end by 7 bases, with 10 bases between. This CDR3 is CASSLDTIIGYTF. CDR3 nucleotide sequence: TGTGCCAGCAGCTTAGACACTATCATTGGCTACACCTTC.

The chain has TRBV19 and TRBJ1-5, with 12 bases aligning to TRBD1. CDR3 length equals 16 residues. The germline CDR1 and CDR2 sequences are LNHDA and SQIVND (reference sequence). The V and J ends lost 5 bases and 6 bases, in that order; junction bases with no gene match: 8. The CDR3 nucleotides are TGTGCCAGTAGTCCTCTGGGACAGGGGGCCGTTCAGCCCCAGCATTTT. Its translation is CASSPLGQGAVQPQHF.

This clone was recorded once. J is TRBJ2-1 and V is TRBV2; 12 bases fit TRBD2. Unmatched junction bases numbered 3, after V lost 5 bases and J lost 4 bases. Germline values: CDR1 SNHLY, CDR2 FYNNEI. The CDR3 totals 15 residues. The CDR3 loop is CASSQTSGGYNEQFF. The CDR3 region has the DNA TGTGCCAGCAGTCAAACTAGCGGGGGGTACAATGAGCAGTTCTTC.

The rearrangement joins TRBV12-3 or TRBV12-4 to TRBJ1-1; no definite D call. The CDR3 consists of 13 residues. Trimming cost V 7 bases and J 1 base, with 10 bases left between them. The CDR3 here is CASTLVENTEAFF. The CDR3 DNA sequence: TGTGCCAGCACCCTCGTTGAGAACACTGAAGCTTTCTTT.

The chain uses TRBV29-1 and TRBJ1-1, with 7 bases identical to TRBD1. CDR3 length: 12 amino acids. V shed 5 bases and J 11 bases; nucleotides not matched to a gene: 11. CDR1 is SQVTM, CDR2 ANQGSEA, per germline. As DNA, the CDR3 is TGCAGCGTTTTGGCGAATTCAGGGGGGGCTTTCTTT. Encoded protein: CSVLANSGGAFF.

The chain uses TRBV11-1 and TRBJ2-2; TRBD2 matches 9 bases. The V gene end was trimmed by 8 bases and the J gene end by 6 bases; junction bases not matched to a gene: 10. CDR1 is SGHAT, CDR2 FQDESV, per germline (reference sequence). The CDR3 runs 15 residues. The CDR3 coding sequence is TGTGCCAGCTGGGGCGGGGGGGTCCTCCCCGGGGAGCTGTTTTTT. Protein sequence: CASWGGGVLPGELFF.